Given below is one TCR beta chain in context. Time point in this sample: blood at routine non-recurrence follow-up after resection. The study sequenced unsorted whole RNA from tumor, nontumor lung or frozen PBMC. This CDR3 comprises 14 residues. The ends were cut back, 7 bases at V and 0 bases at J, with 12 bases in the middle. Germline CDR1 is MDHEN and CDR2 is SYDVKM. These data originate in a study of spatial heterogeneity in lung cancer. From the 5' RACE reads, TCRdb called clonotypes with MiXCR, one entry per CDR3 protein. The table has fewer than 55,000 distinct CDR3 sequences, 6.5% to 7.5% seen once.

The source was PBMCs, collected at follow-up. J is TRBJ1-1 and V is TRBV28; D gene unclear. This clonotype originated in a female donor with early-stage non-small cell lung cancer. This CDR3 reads CASTSGSLNTEAFF. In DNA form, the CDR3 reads TGTGCCAGCACCAGCGGGTCCCTGAACACTGAAGCTTTCTTT. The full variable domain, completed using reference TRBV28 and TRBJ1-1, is DVKVTQSSRYLVKRTGEKVFLECVQDMDHENMFWYRQDPGLGLRLIYFSYDVKMKEKGDIPEGYSVSREKKERFSLILESASTNQTSMYLCASTSGSLNTEAFFGQGTRLTVV.